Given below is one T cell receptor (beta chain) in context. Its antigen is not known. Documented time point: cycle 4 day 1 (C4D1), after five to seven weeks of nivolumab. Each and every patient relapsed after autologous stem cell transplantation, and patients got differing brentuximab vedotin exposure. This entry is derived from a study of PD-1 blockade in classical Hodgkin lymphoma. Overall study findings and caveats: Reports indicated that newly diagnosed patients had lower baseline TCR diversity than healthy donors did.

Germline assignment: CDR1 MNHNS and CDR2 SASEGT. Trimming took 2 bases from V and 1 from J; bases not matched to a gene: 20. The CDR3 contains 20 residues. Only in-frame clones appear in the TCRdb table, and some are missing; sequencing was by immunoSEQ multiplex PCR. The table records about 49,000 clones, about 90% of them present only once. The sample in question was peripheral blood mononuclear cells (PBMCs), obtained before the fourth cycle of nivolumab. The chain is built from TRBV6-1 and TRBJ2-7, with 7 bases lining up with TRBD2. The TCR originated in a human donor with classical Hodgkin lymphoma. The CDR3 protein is CASSELKLGALAEKSYEQYF. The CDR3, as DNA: TGTGCCAGCAGTGAACTAAAATTAGGTGCCCTAGCGGAAAAATCCTACGAGCAGTACTTC.